The count of the clone carrying this TCR beta chain is one. There are 13 residues in the CDR3. Trimming shortened V by 1 base and J by 2 bases, and 8 bases separated the two germline ends. Germline V lookup: CDR1 SQVTM, CDR2 ANQGSEA. TCR sequencing used cDNA made by reverse transcription of extracted RNA. Assay used: immunoSEQ multiplex PCR; TCRdb lists only in-frame clones, some missing. The profile covers about 190,000 clones, with approximately 57% appearing a single time and just over 1% taken by the ten largest. These data come from a study of CD8+ T cells in alopecia areata. The sample's treatment: oral pan-JAK inhibitor, 5-10 mg twice daily.

The chain uses TRBV29-1 and TRBJ2-5; D is undetermined. Sequenced material: CD4+ T cells sorted from blood, taken at week 24, from a patient treated with tofacitinib. This clonotype originated in a human donor with alopecia areata. Here the CDR3 reads CSVEANTQETQYF. The CDR3 bases are TGCAGCGTTGAAGCGAACACACAAGAGACCCAGTACTTC.